This T cell receptor beta chain was sequenced in a study of control samples from healthy donors and cancer patients. Produced via immunoSEQ multiplex PCR; TCRdb's table is partial and in-frame only. Of about 220,000 clones listed, around 94% are singletons. From germline, CDR1 is SGHAT and CDR2 FQNNGV. The CDR3 runs 14 residues. V lost 1 base to trimming and J lost 4 bases, with 10 bases between them. Material for sequencing was blood. This chain links TRBV11-2 with TRBJ1-2; no clear D gene. This TCR came from a middle-aged man in good health. CDR3 DNA sequence: TGTGCCAGCAGCTTAGGGGCACAGACCTATGGCTACACCTTC. It translates to CASSLGAQTYGYTF. Looking up the rest from reference TRBV11-2 and TRBJ1-2 gives the full variable domain: EAGVAQSPRYKIIEKRQSVAFWCNPISGHATLYWYQQILGQGPKLLIQFQNNGVVDDSQLPKDRFSAERLKGVDSTLKIQPAKLEDSAVYLCASSLGAQTYGYTFGSGTRLTVV.